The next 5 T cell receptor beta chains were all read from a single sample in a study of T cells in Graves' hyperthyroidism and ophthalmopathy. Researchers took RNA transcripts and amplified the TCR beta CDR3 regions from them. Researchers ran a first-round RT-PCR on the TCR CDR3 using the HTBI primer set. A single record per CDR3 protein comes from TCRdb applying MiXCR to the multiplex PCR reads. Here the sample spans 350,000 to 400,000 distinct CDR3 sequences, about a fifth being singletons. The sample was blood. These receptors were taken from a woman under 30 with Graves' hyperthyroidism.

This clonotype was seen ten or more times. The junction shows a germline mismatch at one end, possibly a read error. Here the CDR3 reads CASSPGDTLMATEALF. CDR3 DNA sequence: TGTGCCAGTAGCCCGGGGGACACCCTGATGGCGACTGAAGCTCTCTTT. The chain links TRBV19 to TRBJ1-1; TRBD1 is a possible D gene (6 bases). The CDR3 spans 16 residues. Looked up from germline, CDR1 is LNHDA and CDR2 is SQIVND (reference sequence).

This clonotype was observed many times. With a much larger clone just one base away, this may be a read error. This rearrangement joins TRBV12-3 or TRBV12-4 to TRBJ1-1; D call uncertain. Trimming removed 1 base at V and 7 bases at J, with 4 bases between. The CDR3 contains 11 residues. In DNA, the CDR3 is TGTGCCAGCAGTTTAGGAGTTGAAGCTTTCTTT. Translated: CASSLGVEAFF.

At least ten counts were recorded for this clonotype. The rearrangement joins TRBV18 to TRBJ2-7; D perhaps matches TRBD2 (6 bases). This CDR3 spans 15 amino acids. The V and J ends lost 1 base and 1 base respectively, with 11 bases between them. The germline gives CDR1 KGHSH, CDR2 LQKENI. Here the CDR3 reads CASSPRRGGSYEQYF. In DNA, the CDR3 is TGTGCCAGCTCACCACGGCGGGGTGGGTCCTACGAGCAGTACTTC.

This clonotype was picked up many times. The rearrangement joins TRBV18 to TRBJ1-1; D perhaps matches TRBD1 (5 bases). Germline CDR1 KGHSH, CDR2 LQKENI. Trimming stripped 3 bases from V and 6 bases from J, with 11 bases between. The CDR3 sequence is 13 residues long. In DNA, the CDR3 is TGTGCCAGCTCACCGGGGCGATCCCCTGAAGCTTTCTTT. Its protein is CASSPGRSPEAFF.

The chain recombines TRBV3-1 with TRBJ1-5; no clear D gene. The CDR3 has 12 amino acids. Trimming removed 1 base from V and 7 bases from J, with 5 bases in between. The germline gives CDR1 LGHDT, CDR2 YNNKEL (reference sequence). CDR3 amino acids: CASSQGKQPQHF. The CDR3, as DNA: TGTGCCAGCAGCCAAGGGAAACAGCCCCAGCATTTT.